The 25 T cell receptor beta chains below come from one sample, sequenced in a study of blood T cell repertoires in COVID-19 (dated by TCRdb to 2018 to 2020). Library generation was performed with the immunoSEQ multiplex PCR assay. In TCRdb, the immuneACCESS table is reduced to in-frame sequences with V and J assigned. These tables do not hold every clone; where another copy was compared, an unresolved V gene accounts for under half, and the others remain unexplained. This sample comprises some 280,000 clones, 75% to 90% of them detected only once. In total, the top ten clones hold 3% of the sample. The sequenced material came from peripheral blood. The receptors stem from a woman in her twenties or thirties with active or convalescent COVID-19.

The chain employs TRBV5-4 and TRBJ2-5; 7 positions match TRBD2. Germline V gene lookup returns CDR1 SGHNT and CDR2 YYREEE (reference sequence). CDR3 length equals 15 residues. J was trimmed by 3 bases and V by 5 bases; bases with no gene match: 10. The CDR3 DNA is TGTGCCAGCAGTCTCTCAGCGGGGATAAAAGAGACCCAGTACTTC. As protein: CASSLSAGIKETQYF.

CDR3 sequence reads: CASSYRAARYQETQYF. The CDR3 DNA reads TGTGCCAGCAGCTATAGAGCAGCGAGGTACCAAGAGACCCAGTACTTC. V usage is TRBV11-1 and J usage is TRBJ2-5, with D uncertain. V was cut by 4 bases and J by 0 bases, with 15 bases left in between. Germline CDR1 is SGHAT and CDR2 is FQDESV (reference sequence). The CDR3 covers 16 residues.

This rearrangement joins TRBV19 to TRBJ2-2; 10 nucleotides match TRBD1. Germline loops: CDR1 LNHDA, CDR2 SQIVND (reference sequence). The J segment lost 5 bases and the V segment lost 4 bases, leaving 4 bases of the junction unmatched. The CDR3 totals 15 residues. DNA for the CDR3: TGTGCCAGTAGTACAAGGACAGGGGGTACCGGGGAGCTGTTTTTT. Amino acids: CASSTRTGGTGELFF.

The rearrangement uses TRBV10-3 and TRBJ1-1; a possible D gene is TRBD1 (5 bases). V dropped 2 bases and J dropped 1 base, with 8 bases sitting between them. Germline CDR1 ENHRY, CDR2 SYGVKD. The CDR3 length is 14 residues. The CDR3: CAISEEQENTEAFF. CDR3 bases: TGTGCCATCAGTGAGGAACAGGAGAACACTGAAGCTTTCTTT.

This clone occurred once. The V gene is TRBV27, the J gene TRBJ2-3, with D maybe TRBD1 (5 bases). CDR1 is MNHEY, CDR2 SMNVEV, per germline (reference sequence). Deletions cut 2 bases from V and 2 bases from J, with 11 bases between. The CDR3 consists of 15 residues. The CDR3, as DNA: TGTGCCAGCAGTTTACAGGGATACAACACAGATACGCAGTATTTT. Encoded protein: CASSLQGYNTDTQYF.

The V and J genes are TRBV24-1 and TRBJ2-2; 10 bases are shared with TRBD1. V shed 4 bases and J 8 bases; nucleotides not matched to a gene: 6. This CDR3 has 15 residues. CDR1 and CDR2 from the germline V gene are KGHDR and SFDVKD. The DNA for the CDR3 is TGTGCCACCAGTGACCCCGGGACAGGGGAAGGGGAGCTGTTTTTT. It is translated as CATSDPGTGEGELFF.

The CDR3 DNA reads as TGTGCCAGCCAGGGACAGGCGACTTCCTACGAGCAGTACTTC. Amino acids: CASQGQATSYEQYF. The V call is TRBV6-5, the J call TRBJ2-7; 8 bases fit TRBD1. Losses at the gene ends were 8 bases for V and 1 base for J; bases not matched to a gene: 7. This CDR3 is built from 14 residues. Germline V gene lookup returns CDR1 MNHEY and CDR2 SVGAGI.

The chain has TRBV5-4 and TRBJ2-1; the match to TRBD2 covers 8 bases. This CDR3 region has 15 residues. The V gene end was trimmed by 3 bases and the J gene end by 4 bases; junction bases not matched to a gene: 6. Germline CDR1 is SGHNT and CDR2 is YYREEE (reference sequence). The CDR3 nucleotides are TGTGCCAGCAGCTCGAGCGGGGGTTCTTACAATGAGCAGTTCTTC. Encoded protein: CASSSSGGSYNEQFF.

CDR3 loop: CASTPDPGYSGANVLTF. CDR3 in DNA: TGTGCCAGCACCCCTGATCCGGGTTACTCTGGGGCCAACGTCCTGACTTTC. The chain combines TRBV28 with TRBJ2-6; D call uncertain. Germline V gene data show CDR1 as MDHEN and CDR2 as SYDVKM. This CDR3 has 17 residues. V lost 7 bases to trimming and J lost 0 bases, with 16 bases between them. The full variable domain, in which reference TRBV28 and TRBJ2-6 provide the parts outside the CDR3, is DVKVTQSSRYLVKRTGEKVFLECVQDMDHENMFWYRQDPGLGLRLIYFSYDVKMKEKGDIPEGYSVSREKKERFSLILESASTNQTSMYLCASTPDPGYSGANVLTFGAGSRLTVL.

The V gene is TRBV7-2, the J gene TRBJ1-3; D call uncertain. CDR3 length equals 14 residues. Per germline, CDR1 SGHTA and CDR2 FQGNSA. The V gene lost 3 bases and the J gene lost 0 bases, with 6 bases spanning the gap. Written as DNA, the CDR3 is TGTGCCAGCAGCTTTAGAAACTCTGGAAACACCATATATTTT. Protein sequence: CASSFRNSGNTIYF. Full variable domain (missing parts from reference TRBV7-2 and TRBJ1-3): GAGVSQSPSNKVTEKGKDVELRCDPISGHTALYWYRQSLGQGLEFLIYFQGNSAPDKSGLPSDRFSAERTGGSVSTLTIQRTQQEDSAVYLCASSFRNSGNTIYFGEGSWLTVV.

This clone was observed a handful of times. The chain couples TRBV7-9 to TRBJ2-7, with D unclear. The V end lost 5 bases, the J end lost 6 bases, and 11 bases lay between the germline ends. This CDR3 has 12 amino acids. Germline V gene lookup returns CDR1 SEHNR and CDR2 FQNEAQ (reference sequence). The chain's CDR3 is CASSPYGGEQYF. The DNA for the CDR3 is TGTGCCAGCAGCCCTTACGGCGGCGAGCAGTACTTC. Filled out from reference TRBV7-9 and TRBJ2-7, the complete variable domain reads DTGVSQNPRHKITKRGQNVTFRCDPISEHNRLYWYRQTLGQGPEFLTYFQNEAQLEKSRLLSDRFSAERPKGSFSTLEIQRTEQGDSAMYLCASSPYGGEQYFGPGTRLTVT.

CDR3 residues: CASSFSGGAQETQYF. The CDR3 region has the DNA TGTGCCAGCAGCTTTAGCGGGGGGGCCCAAGAGACCCAGTACTTC. V usage is TRBV7-2 and J usage is TRBJ2-5; 11 nucleotides line up with TRBD2. V shed 3 bases and J 1 base; nucleotides not matched to a gene: 1. The length of the CDR3 is 15 residues. Germline V gene lookup returns CDR1 SGHTA and CDR2 FQGNSA.

The gene calls are TRBV4-1 and TRBJ2-7; TRBD2 aligns across 9 bases. The trim removed 1 base at V and 6 bases at J, leaving 10 bases unmatched. Germline lookup yields CDR1 MGHRA and CDR2 YSYEKL. CDR3 length: 16 amino acids. The CDR3 DNA sequence: TGCGCCAGCAGCCAAGTTAGCGGGGGCCCACCGGGCGAGCAGTACTTC. The encoded protein is CASSQVSGGPPGEQYF.

The genes are TRBV27 and TRBJ1-6; 7 positions agree with TRBD1. The CDR3 covers 14 residues. The V and J ends lost 4 bases and 7 bases, in that order; junction bases with no gene match: 4. Germline V gene data show CDR1 as MNHEY and CDR2 as SMNVEV (reference sequence). CDR3 nucleotides: TGTGCCAGCAGTTCAGGGGGGATAAATTCACCCCTCCACTTT. Its protein is CASSSGGINSPLHF.

This clone was counted once. The chain carries TRBV6-2 or TRBV6-3 and TRBJ1-6, with 10 bases lining up with TRBD1. V was clipped by 6 bases and J by 8 bases; unmatched bases: 4. Germline CDR1 and CDR2: MNHEY and SVGEGT. There are 14 residues in the CDR3. CDR3 DNA: TGTGCCAGCAGCACCGACAGGGGGCATTCACCCCTCCACTTT. It yields the protein CASSTDRGHSPLHF.

This clone appeared a few times. The chain joins TRBV2 to TRBJ1-2; D is perhaps TRBD1 (5 bases). The germline V and J ends were trimmed by 8 bases and 3 bases, with 10 bases remaining between them. Germline CDR1 SNHLY, CDR2 FYNNEI. The CDR3 length is 12 residues. The CDR3 here is CASSARDYGYTF. DNA for the CDR3: TGTGCCAGCTCGGCCAGGGACTATGGCTACACCTTC.

The chain combines TRBV30 with TRBJ1-6; TRBD1 matches at 9 bases. Trimming took 3 bases from V and 9 from J; bases not matched to a gene: 6. In germline, CDR1 is GTSNPN, CDR2 SVGIG (reference sequence). The length of the CDR3 is 14 residues. The CDR3, as DNA: TGTGCCTGGAGGTCGGACAGGGGTTTTTCACCCCTCCACTTT. Its translation is CAWRSDRGFSPLHF.

V and J are TRBV19 and TRBJ1-1, with D possibly being TRBD1 (6 bases). V lost 6 bases and J 0 bases, leaving 11 bases between the germline ends. The CDR3 loop spans 14 amino acids. Germline loops: CDR1 LNHDA, CDR2 SQIVND (reference sequence). CDR3 nucleotides: TGTGCCAGTAGCGCCGGGACACTGAACACTGAAGCTTTCTTT. This translates into CASSAGTLNTEAFF.

The V call is TRBV28, the J call TRBJ1-1; no reliable D call. This CDR3 is 13 amino acids long. V was cut by 5 bases and J by 0 bases, with 7 bases left in between. From germline, CDR1 is MDHEN and CDR2 SYDVKM. CDR3 protein: CASSVPMNTEAFF. In nucleotides, the CDR3 is TGTGCCAGCAGTGTGCCTATGAACACTGAAGCTTTCTTT.

The V and J genes are TRBV6-5 and TRBJ2-5, with a tentative D call TRBD2 (6 bases). The length of the CDR3 is 14 residues. Germline V lookup: CDR1 MNHEY, CDR2 SVGAGI. V was cut by 2 bases and J by 4 bases, with 11 bases left in between. CDR3 residues: CASSYVRGVETQYF. In nucleotides, the CDR3 is TGTGCCAGCAGTTACGTGCGGGGCGTAGAGACCCAGTACTTC.

J is TRBJ1-3 and V is TRBV14; 7 bases match TRBD1. V trimming: 4 bases; J trimming: 1 base; junction bases outside the gene matches: 1. Germline assignment: CDR1 SGHDN and CDR2 FVKESK. The CDR3 runs 14 residues. The CDR3 region has the DNA TGTGCCAGCAGCCGGGACAGATCTGGAAACACCATATATTTT. This translates into CASSRDRSGNTIYF.

This chain connects TRBV25-1 to TRBJ1-1; 8 bases are shared with TRBD1. The germline V gene has CDR1 MGHDK and CDR2 SYGVNS. CDR3 length equals 16 residues. The V and J ends lost 4 bases and 1 base, in that order; junction bases with no gene match: 8. In DNA form, the CDR3 reads TGTGCCAGCAGTGCCGACAGGGGCCTACAGAACACTGAAGCTTTCTTT. Its translation is CASSADRGLQNTEAFF.

This chain uses TRBV5-6 with TRBJ1-6, with D perhaps matching TRBD1 (5 bases). This CDR3 has 13 residues. Germline V gene sequence: CDR1 SGHDT, CDR2 YYEEEE. V was shortened by 2 bases and J by 10 bases, with 10 bases between the two germline ends. The CDR3 reads CASSFWPGSPLHF. The CDR3 nucleotides read TGTGCCAGCAGCTTCTGGCCAGGGTCACCCCTCCACTTT.

In this sample, this clone turned up once. The chain uses TRBV6-2 or TRBV6-3 and TRBJ2-1, with D perhaps TRBD1 (6 bases). The CDR3 length is 16 residues. Germline CDR1 MNHEY, CDR2 SVGEGT. The V and J ends lost 3 bases and 15 bases respectively, with 27 bases between them. CDR3 loop: CASSYAGQAGAPLLFF. The CDR3 DNA reads as TGTGCCAGCAGTTATGCGGGCCAGGCAGGGGCACCTCTCCTGTTCTTC.

The J gene is TRBJ1-3, the V gene TRBV9; D gene ambiguous. There are 15 residues in the CDR3. V lost 0 bases to trimming and J lost 0 bases, with 7 bases between them. Germline V gene sequence: CDR1 SGDLS, CDR2 YYNGEE. CDR3 DNA sequence: TGTGCCAGCAGCGTAGGAGGCTCCTCTGGAAACACCATATATTTT. Amino acids: CASSVGGSSGNTIYF. Using reference TRBV9 and TRBJ1-3 for the parts outside the CDR3, the full variable domain is DSGVTQTPKHLITATGQRVTLRCSPRSGDLSVYWYQQSLDQGLQFLIQYYNGEERAKGNILERFSAQQFPDLHSELNLSSLELGDSALYFCASSVGGSSGNTIYFGEGSWLTVV.